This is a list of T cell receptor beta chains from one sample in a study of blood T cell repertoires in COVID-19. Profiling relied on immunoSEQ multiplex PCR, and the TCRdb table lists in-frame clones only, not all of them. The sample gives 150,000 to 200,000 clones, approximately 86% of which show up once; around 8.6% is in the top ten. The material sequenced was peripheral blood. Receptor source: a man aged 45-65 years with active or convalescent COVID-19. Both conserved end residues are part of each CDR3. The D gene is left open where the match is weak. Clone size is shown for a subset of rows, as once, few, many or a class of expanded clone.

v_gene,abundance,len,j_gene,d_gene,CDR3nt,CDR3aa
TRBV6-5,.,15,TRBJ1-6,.,TGTGCCAGCAGTTACGGCAGGGGTGGAAATTCACCCCTCCACTTT,CASSYGRGGNSPLHF
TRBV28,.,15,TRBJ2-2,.,TGTGCCAGCAGTTTCCAACTAGCAGGCACCGGGGAGCTGTTTTTT,CASSFQLAGTGELFF
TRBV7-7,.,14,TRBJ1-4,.,TGTGCCAGCAGCAAAGGAGTGGGGCTCGAAAAACTGTTTTTT,CASSKGVGLEKLFF
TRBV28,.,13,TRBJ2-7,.,TGTGCCAGCAGTTTCGGCAGCGCCTACGAGCAGTACTTC,CASSFGSAYEQYF
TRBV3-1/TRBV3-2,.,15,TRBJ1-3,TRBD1,TGTGCCAGCAGCCAAGTACAGGGGACTGGAAACACCATATATTTT,CASSQVQGTGNTIYF
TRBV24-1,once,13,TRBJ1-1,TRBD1,TGTGCCACCAGCCAGCCAGGGGGAGCTGAAGCTTTCTTT,CATSQPGGAEAFF
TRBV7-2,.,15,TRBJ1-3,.,TGTGCCAGCAGGCCAAGGGCAGGGCCTGGAAACACCATATATTTT,CASRPRAGPGNTIYF
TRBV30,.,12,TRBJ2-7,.,TGTGCCTGGAGTGTATCGGTTTACGAGCAGTACTTC,CAWSVSVYEQYF
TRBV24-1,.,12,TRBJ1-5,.,TGTGCCACCAGTGATGTAGAACAGCCCCAGCATTTT,CATSDVEQPQHF
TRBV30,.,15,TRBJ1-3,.,TGTGCCTGGAGTGGGGACATAAGCTCTGGAAACACCATATATTTT,CAWSGDISSGNTIYF
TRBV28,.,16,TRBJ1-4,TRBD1,TGTGCCAGCAGTTTTGAGGTTGCGACAGGGGATGAAAAACTGTTTTTT,CASSFEVATGDEKLFF
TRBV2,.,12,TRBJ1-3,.,TGTGCCAGCAGTGAACTCCTAAACACCATATATTTT,CASSELLNTIYF